A single sample is the source of the 20 T cell receptor beta chains below, sequenced in a study of T cells after yellow fever vaccination. TCRdb re-analysed the 5' RACE reads in MiXCR, keeping a single row per CDR3 protein. The profile shows 300,000 to 350,000 distinct CDR3 sequences, around 8.1% of them singletons. The sample was PBMCs, taken 45 days after the first yellow fever vaccination. Receptors originate from a man aged 18 to 30 who received the YFV17D yellow fever vaccine.

This clonotype came up many times. V and J are TRBV12-3 or TRBV12-4 and TRBJ2-7, with a tentative D call TRBD1 (6 bases). This CDR3 contains 14 residues. V lost 1 base to trimming and J lost 2 bases, with 9 bases between them. For the CDR3, the DNA is TGTGCCAGCAGTTTAGGCAGGGGTACCTACGAGCAGTACTTC. This sequence encodes CASSLGRGTYEQYF.

The chain joins TRBV6-5 to TRBJ2-1; D unresolved. V lost 6 bases and J 6 bases, leaving 9 bases between the germline ends. This CDR3 spans 12 amino acids. Germline lookup yields CDR1 MNHEY and CDR2 SVGAGI. CDR3 protein: CASSLMGNEQFF. Here the CDR3 DNA reads TGTGCCAGCAGCCTGATGGGCAATGAGCAGTTCTTC.

This clonotype was seen at least ten times. This chain links TRBV10-3 with TRBJ2-1; TRBD1 matches at 7 bases. Trimming at V came to 2 bases and at J to 2 bases, leaving 3 bases not matched to a gene. Germline V gene sequence: CDR1 ENHRY, CDR2 SYGVKD. The CDR3 sequence is 15 residues long. CDR3 sequence: CAISETQGTYNEQFF. The CDR3, as DNA: TGTGCCATCAGTGAGACACAGGGGACCTACAATGAGCAGTTCTTC.

The rearrangement uses TRBV5-1 and TRBJ2-5; D gene ambiguous. The CDR3 covers 16 residues. Germline loops: CDR1 SGHRS, CDR2 YFSETQ. V was clipped by 6 bases and J by 5 bases, with 23 bases between them. CDR3 DNA: TGCGCCAGCAACTCCGGCAGTCGTCCGAGTGGGGAGACCCAGTACTTC. This translates into CASNSGSRPSGETQYF.

This chain connects TRBV20-1 to TRBJ2-7; D perhaps matches TRBD2 (5 bases). Trimming removed 6 bases from V and 3 bases from J, with 12 bases in between. The CDR3 runs to 12 residues. Germline assignment: CDR1 DFQATT and CDR2 SNEGSKA (reference sequence). The CDR3 DNA sequence: TGCAGTGCAAAAGAGGGAATCTACGAGCAGTACTTC. Translation gives CSAKEGIYEQYF.

This clonotype was counted a few times. V is TRBV9 and J is TRBJ2-1; the match to TRBD2 covers 9 bases. The CDR3 contains 15 residues. The V gene end was trimmed by 1 base and the J gene end by 12 bases; junction bases not matched to a gene: 11. Germline-derived CDR1 and CDR2 are SGDLS and YYNGEE. For the CDR3, the DNA is TGTGCCAGCAGCGTAAGGGCTAGCGGGGTTTTCGGGCAGTTCTTC. This codes for CASSVRASGVFGQFF.

CDR3 DNA sequence: TGTGCCATACTCGACAGGGGTGAGCAGTTCTTC. Translation gives CAILDRGEQFF. The chain carries TRBV10-3 and TRBJ2-1; 8 nucleotides agree with TRBD1. Trimming at V came to 9 bases and at J to 9 bases, leaving 4 bases not matched to a gene. Germline V gene data show CDR1 as ENHRY and CDR2 as SYGVKD. The CDR3 is made up of 11 amino acids.

The table lists this clonotype with many counts. The J gene is TRBJ2-1, the V gene TRBV4-3, with 9 bases identical to TRBD2. The CDR3 spans 17 residues. CDR1 is LGHNA and CDR2 is YSLEER in the germline V gene. The V gene end was trimmed by 0 bases and the J gene end by 3 bases; junction bases not matched to a gene: 6. CDR3 loop: CASSQDGRGGVYNEQFF. The CDR3 bases are TGCGCCAGCAGCCAAGATGGGCGGGGGGGCGTCTACAATGAGCAGTTCTTC.

This clonotype was counted only a few times. The rearrangement uses TRBV7-9 and TRBJ2-3; D is uncertain. V lost 3 bases, J lost 0 bases, and 10 bases lay in between. Germline V CDR1 and CDR2: SEHNR, FQNEAQ (reference sequence). The CDR3 is 15 residues long. CDR3 nucleotides: TGTGCCAGCAGCTTTTTGGAAACTAGCACAGATACGCAGTATTTT. It codes for CASSFLETSTDTQYF.

In its sample, this clonotype was seen a few times. The genes are TRBV27 and TRBJ2-7, with D unclear. The CDR3 consists of 16 residues. Germline V gene sequence: CDR1 MNHEY, CDR2 SMNVEV (reference sequence). V lost 7 bases and J lost 1, with 20 bases in between. The CDR3 loop reads CASNFRWALGSYEQYV. The DNA of the CDR3 is TGTGCCAGCAATTTTAGATGGGCCCTTGGATCCTACGAGCAGTACGTC.

This clonotype was seen only a few times. The gene calls are TRBV9 and TRBJ2-3; D is unresolved. CDR1 is SGDLS and CDR2 is YYNGEE in the germline V gene. The V end lost 0 bases, the J end lost 6 bases, and 14 bases lay between the germline ends. The CDR3 length is 15 residues. The CDR3 coding sequence is TGTGCCAGCAGCGTAGCTGGTCAAAATACCGATACGCAGTATTTT. This encodes CASSVAGQNTDTQYF.

Only a few counts were recorded for this clonotype. The chain couples TRBV18 to TRBJ2-5; 8 nucleotides align to TRBD1. CDR1 KGHSH and CDR2 LQKENI come from the germline V gene. The CDR3 covers 15 residues. After removal of 3 bases from V and 7 bases from J, the junction contained 10 bases not matched to a gene. The CDR3 spells CASSPWQGAAWTQYF. DNA for the CDR3: TGTGCCAGCTCACCCTGGCAGGGGGCCGCGTGGACCCAGTACTTC.

This clonotype was counted only a few times. V usage is TRBV29-1 and J usage is TRBJ2-5; D tentatively fits TRBD1 or TRBD2 (5 bases each). CDR3 length: 15 residues. Germline CDR1 SQVTM, CDR2 ANQGSEA. With 7 bases removed from V and 3 bases from J, the gap between germline ends came to 21 bases. This CDR3 is CSGSLRGPYKETQYF. CDR3 in DNA: TGCAGCGGGAGTTTGAGGGGCCCATATAAAGAGACCCAGTACTTC. Drawing the rest from reference TRBV29-1 and TRBJ2-5, the complete variable domain is SAVISQKPSRDICQRGTSLTIQCQVDSQVTMMFWYRQQPGQSLTLIATANQGSEATYESGFVIDKFPISRPNLTFSTLTVSNMSPEDSSIYLCSGSLRGPYKETQYFGPGTRLLVL.

This clonotype came up a few times. J is TRBJ2-3 and V is TRBV5-1, with 10 bases lining up with TRBD2. With 4 bases clipped from V and 4 bases from J, the junction kept 9 bases outside the gene matches. Germline CDR1 reads SGHRS; CDR2 reads YFSETQ. The CDR3 contains 16 residues. The CDR3 DNA is TGCGCCAGCAGCGGGGTGGCTAGCGGGGGTTCAGATACGCAGTATTTT. Protein product: CASSGVASGGSDTQYF.

The table lists this clonotype with many counts. The chain joins TRBV5-1 to TRBJ2-1, with TRBD2 matching over 8 bases. V lost 5 bases to trimming and J lost 0 bases; unmatched junction nucleotides: 7. The CDR3 consists of 16 residues. Germline-derived CDR1 and CDR2 are SGHRS and YFSETQ. The CDR3 here is CASRPGGGSSYNEQFF. The CDR3 DNA sequence: TGCGCCAGCAGGCCGGGGGGGGGAAGCTCCTACAATGAGCAGTTCTTC.

This clonotype has at least ten counts. The chain is built from TRBV7-2 and TRBJ2-3, with 8 bases fitting TRBD2. The ends lost 5 bases at V and 4 bases at J; junction bases unmatched: 2. CDR3 length equals 13 residues. Per germline, CDR1 SGHTA and CDR2 FQGNSA. The CDR3 is CASSPGGSDTQYF. In DNA, the CDR3 is TGTGCCAGCAGCCCGGGGGGGTCAGATACGCAGTATTTT.

At least ten counts were recorded for this clonotype. This rearrangement joins TRBV7-9 to TRBJ2-3; the D is unclear. Trimming took 2 bases from V and 0 from J, leaving 6 bases between them. Germline values: CDR1 SEHNR, CDR2 FQNEAQ (reference sequence). The length of the CDR3 is 14 residues. The CDR3 here is CASSLQTSTDTQYF. The CDR3, as DNA: TGTGCCAGCAGCTTACAGACCAGCACAGATACGCAGTATTTT.

In this sample, this clonotype turned up many times. The chain combines TRBV7-4 with TRBJ1-1; D is possibly TRBD1 (6 bases). Looked up from germline, CDR1 is SGHVT and CDR2 is SQSDAQ. The CDR3 has 12 residues. Trimming left V 3 bases short and J 4 bases short, with 6 bases between. CDR3 residues: CASSLGATEAFF. Here the CDR3 DNA reads TGTGCCAGCAGCTTGGGGGCCACTGAAGCTTTCTTT.

This clonotype was picked up a small number of times. The chain couples TRBV5-1 to TRBJ2-7; D may be TRBD1 (6 bases). Germline V gives CDR1 SGHRS, CDR2 YFSETQ. This CDR3 has 17 amino acids. The V gene lost 2 bases and the J gene lost 3 bases, with 21 bases spanning the gap. The CDR3 DNA sequence: TGCGCCAGCAGCTTAGGGGACAATTCGGCAAGTCACTACGAGCAGTACGTC. Translated, it gives CASSLGDNSASHYEQYV.

This clonotype was counted a few times. The chain recombines TRBV21-1 with TRBJ1-2; TRBD1 reflects the table's D call only, with no check against the DNA. TRBV21-1 is labeled a pseudogene. The CDR3 spans 16 residues. The CDR3 here is CASSKRGGRGNGGYTF. Written as DNA, the CDR3 is TGTGCCAGCAGCAAAAGGGGCGGCAGAGGGAATGGGGGCTACACCTTC.